The 13 T cell receptor beta chains below all came from one sample that was sequenced in a study of blood T cell repertoires in COVID-19 (dated by TCRdb to 2018 to 2021). The library was made by the immunoSEQ multiplex PCR assay. The immuneACCESS repertoire file appears here via TCRdb, limited to in-frame rearrangements. These files lack a portion of the clones; in checked studies, under half of the deficit traces to unresolved V genes, and the cause of the others is not known. The sample records 100,000 to 150,000 clones, 80% to 90% of which are singletons. 0.88% of the sample is held by the ten biggest clonotypes. Sequencing was carried out using peripheral blood. These receptors all stem from a woman in her 50s with active or convalescent COVID-19.

The rearrangement joins TRBV7-9 to TRBJ1-2; 7 nucleotides line up with TRBD1. V lost 6 bases to trimming and J lost 6 bases; unmatched junction nucleotides: 7. This CDR3 has 13 amino acids. Germline V gene lookup returns CDR1 SEHNR and CDR2 FQNEAQ (reference sequence). The CDR3 sequence is CASSTGTAHGYTF. DNA for the CDR3: TGTGCCAGCAGTACCGGGACAGCTCATGGCTACACCTTC.

The J gene is TRBJ1-2, the V gene TRBV6-5; D is possibly TRBD1 (6 bases). In germline, CDR1 is MNHEY, CDR2 SVGAGI. Trimming shortened V by 6 bases and J by 0 bases, and 11 bases separated the two germline ends. The CDR3 runs 14 residues. CDR3 nucleotide sequence: TGTGCCAGCAGCAGGGGCAGGGCTAACTATGGCTACACCTTC. It yields the protein CASSRGRANYGYTF.

The rearrangement uses TRBV6-5 and TRBJ1-6; D remains unclear. This CDR3 is built from 15 residues. V dropped 2 bases and J dropped 6 bases, with 11 bases sitting between them. Germline CDR1 MNHEY, CDR2 SVGAGI. CDR3 loop: CASSYETSFNSPLHF. In DNA, the CDR3 is TGTGCCAGCAGTTACGAGACAAGCTTTAATTCACCCCTCCACTTT.

This chain links TRBV30 with TRBJ2-7, with D perhaps matching TRBD2 (6 bases). V gave up 5 bases and J gave up 7 bases, with 15 bases separating them. CDR1 is GTSNPN, CDR2 SVGIG, per germline (reference sequence). This CDR3 comprises 12 residues. The CDR3 loop is CAWGTSTSEQYF. The CDR3, as DNA: TGTGCCTGGGGGACTTCCACCTCGGAGCAGTACTTC.

This sequence joins TRBV19 and TRBJ2-2; TRBD2 might be the D (7 bases). The germline V and J ends were trimmed by 3 bases and 7 bases, with 15 bases remaining between them. CDR1 is LNHDA, CDR2 SQIVND, per germline (reference sequence). The CDR3 sequence is 15 residues long. The CDR3 spells CASSIGGGRSGELFF. The CDR3 coding sequence is TGTGCCAGTAGTATCGGCGGGGGCAGGAGCGGGGAGCTGTTTTTT.

The J gene is TRBJ1-1, the V gene TRBV5-1, with a tentative D call TRBD1 (6 bases). The CDR3 contains 10 residues. Trimming pared 8 bases from V and 7 bases from J, leaving 9 bases between. Per the germline V gene, CDR1 is SGHRS and CDR2 is YFSETQ. CDR3 sequence: CARGTSEAFF. The DNA of the CDR3 is TGCGCCAGAGGGACAAGTGAAGCTTTCTTT.

V and J are TRBV11-3 and TRBJ2-7; possible D gene TRBD1, 5 bases. The V gene lost 3 bases and the J gene lost 6 bases, with 12 bases spanning the gap. This CDR3 comprises 13 residues. Germline CDR1 reads SGHNT; CDR2 reads YENEEA. This chain's CDR3 is CASSFGFQGEQYF. The CDR3 region has the DNA TGTGCCAGCAGCTTCGGATTCCAGGGCGAGCAGTACTTC. The variable domain in full, completed from reference TRBV11-3 and TRBJ2-7, reads EAGVVQSPRYKIIEKKQPVAFWCNPISGHNTLYWYLQNLGQGPELLIRYENEEAVDDSQLPKDRFSAERLKGVDSTLKIQPAELGDSAVYLCASSFGFQGEQYFGPGTRLTVT.

J is TRBJ1-3 and V is TRBV30; D gene uncertain. The V gene's germline CDR1 is GTSNPN and CDR2 SVGIG (reference sequence). Trimming pared 0 bases from V and 4 bases from J, leaving 16 bases between. The CDR3 extends over 16 amino acids. In nucleotides, the CDR3 is TGTGCCTGGAGTGTAAGAGTCTCCTTCTGGGGAAACACCATATATTTT. Translated, it gives CAWSVRVSFWGNTIYF.

This chain links TRBV9 with TRBJ2-3, with a possible D match to TRBD2 (5 bases). The V end lost 3 bases, the J end lost 6 bases, and 8 bases lay between the germline ends. Germline V gene lookup returns CDR1 SGDLS and CDR2 YYNGEE. This CDR3 comprises 12 residues. CDR3 sequence reads: CASSGRGDTQYF. The CDR3 nucleotides read TGTGCCAGCAGCGGGCGCGGGGATACGCAGTATTTT. Complete variable domain (other parts from reference TRBV9 and TRBJ2-3): DSGVTQTPKHLITATGQRVTLRCSPRSGDLSVYWYQQSLDQGLQFLIQYYNGEERAKGNILERFSAQQFPDLHSELNLSSLELGDSALYFCASSGRGDTQYFGPGTRLTVL.

V and J are TRBV6-6 and TRBJ2-7, with D unclear. The germline V and J ends were trimmed by 2 bases and 6 bases, with 8 bases remaining between them. Germline CDR1 is MNHNY and CDR2 is SVGAGI (reference sequence). This CDR3 has 12 residues. The CDR3 DNA is TGTGCCAGCAGTTACGGAGCAAGCGAGCAGTACTTC. It encodes CASSYGASEQYF.

V gene TRBV24-1 combines with J gene TRBJ2-6; 7 bases align to TRBD1. After removal of 3 bases from V and 0 bases from J, the junction contained 7 bases not matched to a gene. The germline V gene has CDR1 KGHDR and CDR2 SFDVKD. The CDR3 sequence is 18 residues long. The chain's CDR3 is CATSDTRGGGSGANVLTF. The CDR3 nucleotides are TGTGCCACCAGTGATACCCGAGGGGGCGGCTCTGGGGCCAACGTCCTGACTTTC.

The chain joins TRBV12-5 to TRBJ1-1; maybe TRBD1 (5 bases). Germline V gives CDR1 LGHNT, CDR2 FRNRAP. This CDR3 is 13 amino acids long. Trimming took 5 bases from V and 5 from J, leaving 12 bases between them. This chain's CDR3 is CASGQGSRTEAFF. Here the CDR3 DNA reads TGTGCTAGTGGTCAGGGAAGTCGGACTGAAGCTTTCTTT.

The rearrangement joins TRBV19 to TRBJ1-5, with 7 bases lining up with TRBD1. Germline V gives CDR1 LNHDA, CDR2 SQIVND (reference sequence). J was trimmed by 5 bases and V by 10 bases; bases with no gene match: 5. The CDR3 runs to 12 residues. The CDR3 sequence is CATQTGHQPQHF. CDR3 in DNA: TGTGCCACCCAGACAGGGCATCAGCCCCAGCATTTT.